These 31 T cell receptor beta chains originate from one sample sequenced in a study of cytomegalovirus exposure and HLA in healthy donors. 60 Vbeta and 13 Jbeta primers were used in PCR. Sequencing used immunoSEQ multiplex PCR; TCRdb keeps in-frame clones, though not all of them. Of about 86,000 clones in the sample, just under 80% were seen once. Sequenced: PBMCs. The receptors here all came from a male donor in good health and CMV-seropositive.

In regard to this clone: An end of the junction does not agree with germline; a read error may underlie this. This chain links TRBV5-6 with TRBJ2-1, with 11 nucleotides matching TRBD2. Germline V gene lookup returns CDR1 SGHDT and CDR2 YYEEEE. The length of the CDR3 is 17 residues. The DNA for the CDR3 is TGTGCCAGCAGCCGATTGACTAGCGGGATTGGCCCAACTCGTCGAGTCTTC. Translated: CASSRLTSGIGPTRRVF.

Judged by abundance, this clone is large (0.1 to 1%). In nucleotides, the CDR3 is TGTGCCAGTAGTATTACCGGTGTTAGTAACGAGCAGTACTTC. Protein: CASSITGVSNEQYF. The rearrangement joins TRBV19 to TRBJ2-7, with D unclear. V lost 3 bases and J lost 5, with 14 bases in between. Germline V CDR1 and CDR2: LNHDA, SQIVND (reference sequence). CDR3 length: 14 residues.

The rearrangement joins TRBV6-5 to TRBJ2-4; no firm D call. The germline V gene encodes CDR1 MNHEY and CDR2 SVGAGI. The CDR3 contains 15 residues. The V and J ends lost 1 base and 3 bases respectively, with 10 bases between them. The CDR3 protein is CASSYFLADKNIQYF. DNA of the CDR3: TGTGCCAGCAGTTACTTCTTAGCAGACAAAAACATTCAGTACTTC.

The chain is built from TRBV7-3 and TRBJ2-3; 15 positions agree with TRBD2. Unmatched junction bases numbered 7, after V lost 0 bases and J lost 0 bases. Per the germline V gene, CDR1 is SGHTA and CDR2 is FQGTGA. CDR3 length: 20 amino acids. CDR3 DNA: TGTGCCAGCAGCTTAACGGGACTAGCGGGAGGAGCCTCTAGCACAGATACGCAGTATTTT. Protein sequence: CASSLTGLAGGASSTDTQYF.

The CDR3 is CAWSTANTEAFF. The CDR3, as DNA: TGTGCCTGGAGTACTGCGAACACTGAAGCTTTCTTT. The V and J genes are TRBV30 and TRBJ1-1, with D uncertain. The CDR3 runs 12 residues. Looked up from germline, CDR1 is GTSNPN and CDR2 is SVGIG (reference sequence). Trimming left V 2 bases short and J 1 base short, with 5 bases between.

The CDR3 sequence is CASSFRTSGNEQFF. The DNA for the CDR3 is TGTGCCAGCAGCTTCCGGACTAGCGGCAATGAGCAGTTCTTC. The V and J genes are TRBV5-4 and TRBJ2-1, with TRBD2 matching over 10 bases. CDR3 length: 14 amino acids. Per the germline V gene, CDR1 is SGHNT and CDR2 is YYREEE (reference sequence). Trimming removed 2 bases from V and 6 bases from J; junction bases left unmatched: 2.

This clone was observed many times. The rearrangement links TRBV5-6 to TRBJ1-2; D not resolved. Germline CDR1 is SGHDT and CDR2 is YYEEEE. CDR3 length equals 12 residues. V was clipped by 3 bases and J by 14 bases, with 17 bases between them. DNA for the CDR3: TGTGCCAGCAGCTCGCCTATCGCCTTTCGGACCTTC. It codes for CASSSPIAFRTF.

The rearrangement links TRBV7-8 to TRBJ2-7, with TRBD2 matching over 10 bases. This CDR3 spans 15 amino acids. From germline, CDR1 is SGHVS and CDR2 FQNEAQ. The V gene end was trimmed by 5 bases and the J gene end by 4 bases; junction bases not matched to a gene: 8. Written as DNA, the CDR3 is TGTGCCAGCAGCCCACCGGGACTAGCGTCGTACGAGCAGTACTTC. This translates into CASSPPGLASYEQYF. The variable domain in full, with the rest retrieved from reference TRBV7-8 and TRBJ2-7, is GAGVSQSPRYKVAKRGQDVALRCDPISGHVSLFWYQQALGQGPEFLTYFQNEAQLDKSGLPSDRFFAERPEGSVSTLKIQRTQQEDSAVYLCASSPPGLASYEQYFGPGTRLTVT.

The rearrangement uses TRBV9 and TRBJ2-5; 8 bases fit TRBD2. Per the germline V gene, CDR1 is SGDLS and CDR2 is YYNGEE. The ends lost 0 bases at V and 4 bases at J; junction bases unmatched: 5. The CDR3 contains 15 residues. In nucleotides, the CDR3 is TGTGCCAGCAGCGTAGAAACTAGCGGACGAGAGACCCAGTACTTC. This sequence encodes CASSVETSGRETQYF.

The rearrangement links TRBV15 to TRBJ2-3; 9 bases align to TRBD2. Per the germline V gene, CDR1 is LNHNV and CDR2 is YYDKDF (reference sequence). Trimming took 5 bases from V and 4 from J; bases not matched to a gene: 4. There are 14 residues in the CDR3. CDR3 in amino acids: CATSDRLAADTQYF. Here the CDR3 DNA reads TGTGCCACCAGCGATCGACTAGCGGCAGATACGCAGTATTTT.

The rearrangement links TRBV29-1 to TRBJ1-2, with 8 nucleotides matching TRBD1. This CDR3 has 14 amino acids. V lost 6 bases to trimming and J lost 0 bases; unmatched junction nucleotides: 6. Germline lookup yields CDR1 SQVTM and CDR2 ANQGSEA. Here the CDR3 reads CSVDGTGANYGYTF. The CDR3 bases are TGCAGCGTAGATGGGACAGGCGCTAACTATGGCTACACCTTC.

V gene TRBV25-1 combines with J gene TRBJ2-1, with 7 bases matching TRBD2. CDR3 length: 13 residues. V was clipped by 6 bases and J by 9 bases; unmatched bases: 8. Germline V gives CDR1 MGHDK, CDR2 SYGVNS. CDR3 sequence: CASRGTTRPEQFF. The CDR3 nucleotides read TGTGCCAGCAGAGGGACTACGAGGCCTGAGCAGTTCTTC.

DNA for the CDR3: TGTGCCAGCACCCTGGAGGCAGCGTTATTCTATGGCTACACCTTC. Its protein is CASTLEAALFYGYTF. This chain joins TRBV28 and TRBJ1-2, with D hard to call. Trimming took off 7 bases at V and 4 bases at J, with 19 bases between the two ends. In germline, CDR1 is MDHEN, CDR2 SYDVKM. The CDR3 sequence is 15 residues long.

The CDR3 nucleotides are TGTGCCAGCAGACGGGAGGGTCTAAATGAAAAACTGTTTTTT. This translates into CASRREGLNEKLFF. The chain recombines TRBV6-5 with TRBJ1-4; no definite D call. This CDR3 region has 14 residues. The V end lost 6 bases, the J end lost 5 bases, and 13 bases lay between the germline ends. From germline, CDR1 is MNHEY and CDR2 SVGAGI.

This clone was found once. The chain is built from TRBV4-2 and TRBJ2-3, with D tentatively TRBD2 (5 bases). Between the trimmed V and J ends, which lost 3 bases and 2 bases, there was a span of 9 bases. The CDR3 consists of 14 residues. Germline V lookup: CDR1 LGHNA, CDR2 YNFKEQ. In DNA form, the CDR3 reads TGTGCCAGCAGCCAGGATCTAGCCACAGATACGCAGTATTTT. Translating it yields CASSQDLATDTQYF.

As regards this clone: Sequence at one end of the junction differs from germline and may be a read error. The CDR3 spells CASTQGTREKETQYF. The CDR3 nucleotides read TGCGCCAGCACCCAAGGGACTAGAGAGAAAGAGACCCAGTACTTC. The chain uses TRBV4-1 and TRBJ2-5; TRBD2 aligns across 8 bases. The CDR3 length is 15 residues. The V gene's germline CDR1 is MGHRA and CDR2 YSYEKL.

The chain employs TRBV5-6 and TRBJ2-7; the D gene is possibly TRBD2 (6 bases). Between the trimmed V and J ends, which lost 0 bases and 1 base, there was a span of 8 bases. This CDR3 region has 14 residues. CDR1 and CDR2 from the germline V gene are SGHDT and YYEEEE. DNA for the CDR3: TGTGCCAGCAGCTTGGCCGGGGGTTCCTACGAGCAGTACTTC. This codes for CASSLAGGSYEQYF.

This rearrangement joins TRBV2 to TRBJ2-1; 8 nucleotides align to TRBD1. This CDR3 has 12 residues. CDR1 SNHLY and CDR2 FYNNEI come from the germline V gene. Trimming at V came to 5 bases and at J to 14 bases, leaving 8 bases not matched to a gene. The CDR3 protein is CASSKDRALEFF. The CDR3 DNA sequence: TGTGCCAGCAGTAAGGACAGGGCCTTGGAGTTCTTC.

CDR3 sequence reads: CASSVGTATNEKLFF. In DNA, the CDR3 is TGTGCCAGCAGCGTAGGAACAGCAACTAATGAAAAACTGTTTTTT. V and J are TRBV9 and TRBJ1-4; D remains unclear. Looked up from germline, CDR1 is SGDLS and CDR2 is YYNGEE. The CDR3 runs 15 residues. The ends were cut back, 0 bases at V and 0 bases at J, with 6 bases in the middle.

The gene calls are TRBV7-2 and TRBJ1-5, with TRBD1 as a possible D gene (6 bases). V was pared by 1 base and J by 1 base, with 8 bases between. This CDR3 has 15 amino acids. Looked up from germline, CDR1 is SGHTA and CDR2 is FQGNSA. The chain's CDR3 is CASSLDQGSNQPQHF. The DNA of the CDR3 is TGTGCCAGCAGCTTAGACCAGGGGAGCAATCAGCCCCAGCATTTT.

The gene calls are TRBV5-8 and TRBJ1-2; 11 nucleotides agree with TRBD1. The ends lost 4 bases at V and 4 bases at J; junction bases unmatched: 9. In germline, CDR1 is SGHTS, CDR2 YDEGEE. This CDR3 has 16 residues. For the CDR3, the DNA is TGTGCCAGCAGCCAGGACTGGGACAGGGGGGTCTATGGCTACACCTTC. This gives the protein CASSQDWDRGVYGYTF. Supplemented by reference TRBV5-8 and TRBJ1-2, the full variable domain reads EAGVTQSPTHLIKTRGQQATLRCSPISGHTSVYWYQQALGLGLQFLLWYDEGEERNRGNFPPRFSGRQFPNYSSELNVNALELEDSALYLCASSQDWDRGVYGYTFGSGTRLTVV.

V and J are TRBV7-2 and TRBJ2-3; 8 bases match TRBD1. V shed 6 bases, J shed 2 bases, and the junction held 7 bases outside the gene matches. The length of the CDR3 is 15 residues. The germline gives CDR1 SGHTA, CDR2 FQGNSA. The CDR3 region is CASSLDRVATDTQYF. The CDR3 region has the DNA TGTGCCAGCAGTCTGGACAGGGTGGCCACAGATACGCAGTATTTT.

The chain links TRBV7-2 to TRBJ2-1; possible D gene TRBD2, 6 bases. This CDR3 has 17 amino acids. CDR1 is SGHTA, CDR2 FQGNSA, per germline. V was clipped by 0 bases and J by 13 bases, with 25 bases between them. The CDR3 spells CASSLAPHPGVWREQFF. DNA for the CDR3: TGTGCCAGCAGCTTAGCACCTCACCCGGGAGTCTGGCGGGAACAGTTCTTC.

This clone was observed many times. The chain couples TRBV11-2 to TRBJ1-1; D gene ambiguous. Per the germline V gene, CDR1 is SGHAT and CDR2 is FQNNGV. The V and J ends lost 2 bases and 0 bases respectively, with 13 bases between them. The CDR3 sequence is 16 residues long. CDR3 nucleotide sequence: TGTGCCAGCAGCTTATATGTCAGTTTGATGAACACTGAAGCTTTCTTT. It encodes CASSLYVSLMNTEAFF.

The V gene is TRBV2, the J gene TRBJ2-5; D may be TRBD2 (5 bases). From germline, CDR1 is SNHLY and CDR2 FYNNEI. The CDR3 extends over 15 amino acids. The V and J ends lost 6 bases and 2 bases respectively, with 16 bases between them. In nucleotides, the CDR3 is TGTGCCAGCAGCCGGCTGGCTAGCCGGCAAGAGACCCAGTACTTC. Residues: CASSRLASRQETQYF.

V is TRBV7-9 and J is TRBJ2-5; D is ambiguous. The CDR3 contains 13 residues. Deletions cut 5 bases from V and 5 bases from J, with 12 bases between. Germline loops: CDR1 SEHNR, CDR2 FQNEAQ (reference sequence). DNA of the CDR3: TGTGCCAGCAGCCGAGGATATAGTGAGACCCAGTACTTC. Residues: CASSRGYSETQYF.

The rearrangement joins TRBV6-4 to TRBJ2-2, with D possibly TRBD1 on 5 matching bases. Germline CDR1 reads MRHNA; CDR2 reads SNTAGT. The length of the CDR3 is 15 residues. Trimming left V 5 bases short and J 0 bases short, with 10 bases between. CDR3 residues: CASSTGQSNTGELFF. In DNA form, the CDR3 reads TGTGCCAGCAGTACAGGACAATCGAACACCGGGGAGCTGTTTTTT.

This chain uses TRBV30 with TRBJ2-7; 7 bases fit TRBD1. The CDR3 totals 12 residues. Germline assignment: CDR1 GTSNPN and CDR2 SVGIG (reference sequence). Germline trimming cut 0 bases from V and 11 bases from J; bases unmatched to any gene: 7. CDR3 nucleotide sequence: TGTGCCTGGAGTGTACTTGGGGGACAGAAGTACTTC. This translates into CAWSVLGGQKYF. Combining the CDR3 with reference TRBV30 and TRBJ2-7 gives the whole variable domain SQTIHQWPATLVQPVGSPLSLECTVEGTSNPNLYWYRQAAGRGLQLLFYSVGIGQISSEVPQNLSASRPQDRQFILSSKKLLLSDSGFYLCAWSVLGGQKYFGPGTRLTVT.

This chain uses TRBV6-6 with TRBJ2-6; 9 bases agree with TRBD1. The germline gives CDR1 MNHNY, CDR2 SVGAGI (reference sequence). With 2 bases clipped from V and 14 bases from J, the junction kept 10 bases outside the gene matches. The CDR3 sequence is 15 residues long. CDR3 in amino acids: CASSYAPGQGSFLTF. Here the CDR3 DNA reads TGTGCCAGCAGTTACGCTCCGGGACAGGGTTCTTTCCTGACTTTC.

The CDR3 nucleotides are TGTGCCAGCAGATCGGGTTATGGCGGGAGCTCCTACGAGCAGTACTTC. Protein: CASRSGYGGSSYEQYF. V gene TRBV6-6 combines with J gene TRBJ2-7; 7 bases are shared with TRBD2. The length of the CDR3 is 16 residues. In germline, CDR1 is MNHNY, CDR2 SVGAGI (reference sequence). Trimming cost V 6 bases and J 0 bases; bases outside gene matches: 11.

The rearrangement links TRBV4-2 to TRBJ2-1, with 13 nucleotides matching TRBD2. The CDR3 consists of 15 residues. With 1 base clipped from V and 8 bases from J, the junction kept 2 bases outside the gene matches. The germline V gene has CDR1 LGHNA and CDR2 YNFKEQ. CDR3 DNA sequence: TGTGCCAGCAGCCAAGGGACTAGCGGGAGCTATGAGCAGTTCTTC. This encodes CASSQGTSGSYEQFF.